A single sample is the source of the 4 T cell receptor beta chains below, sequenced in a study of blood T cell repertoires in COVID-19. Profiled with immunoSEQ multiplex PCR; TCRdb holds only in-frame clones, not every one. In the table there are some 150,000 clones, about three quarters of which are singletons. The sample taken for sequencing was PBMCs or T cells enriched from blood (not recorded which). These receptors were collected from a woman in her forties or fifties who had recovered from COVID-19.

CDR3 nucleotides: TGTGCCAGCAGTTTTGGTCAGATGAACACTGAAGCTTTCTTT. It yields the protein CASSFGQMNTEAFF. This chain links TRBV27 with TRBJ1-1; D ambiguous. Trimming shortened V by 3 bases and J by 0 bases, and 8 bases separated the two germline ends. The CDR3 runs 14 residues. From germline, CDR1 is MNHEY and CDR2 SMNVEV (reference sequence).

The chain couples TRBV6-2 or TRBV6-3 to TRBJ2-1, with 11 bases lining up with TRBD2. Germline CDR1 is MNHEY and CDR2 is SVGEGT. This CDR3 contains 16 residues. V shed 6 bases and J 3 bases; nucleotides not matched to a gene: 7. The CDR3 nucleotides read TGTGCCAGCAGCCACACTAGCGGGGGCCACTACAATGAGCAGTTCTTC. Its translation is CASSHTSGGHYNEQFF.

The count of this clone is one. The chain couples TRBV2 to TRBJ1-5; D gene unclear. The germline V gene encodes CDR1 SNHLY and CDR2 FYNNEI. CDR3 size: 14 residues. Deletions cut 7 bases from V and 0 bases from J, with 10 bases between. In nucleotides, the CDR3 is TGTGCCAGCACGACTGGTTTTAGCAATCAGCCCCAGCATTTT. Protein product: CASTTGFSNQPQHF.

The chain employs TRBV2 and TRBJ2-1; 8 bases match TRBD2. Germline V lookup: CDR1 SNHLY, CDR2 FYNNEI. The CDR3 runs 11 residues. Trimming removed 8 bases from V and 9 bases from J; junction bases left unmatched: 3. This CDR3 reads CASRGGLEQFF. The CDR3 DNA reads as TGTGCCAGCCGGGGGGGTCTTGAGCAGTTCTTC.